Reported below is one TCR beta chain. The data derive from a study of blood T cell repertoires in COVID-19. Study processing details: Reference gene primers were amplified, and this amplification served to estimate nucleated cell counts. The method was immunoSEQ multiplex PCR; TCRdb's version includes in-frame clones alone and lacks a portion of them. V, J and clone size derive from that table, while D and trimming were established from the DNA sequence. The sample records roughly 100,000 clones, roughly four fifths being singletons. After removal of 0 bases from V and 4 bases from J, the junction contained 4 bases not matched to a gene. Germline CDR1 reads SGHRS; CDR2 reads YFSETQ. The CDR3 consists of 15 residues.

The V and J genes are TRBV5-1 and TRBJ2-1, with TRBD2 identical over 7 bases. The sequence came from a man in his 70s with acute or convalescent COVID-19. Sequenced sample: peripheral blood. The CDR3 nucleotides read TGCGCCAGCAGCTTGGGGGTCGGGAGGTACAATGAGCAGTTCTTC. It is translated as CASSLGVGRYNEQFF.